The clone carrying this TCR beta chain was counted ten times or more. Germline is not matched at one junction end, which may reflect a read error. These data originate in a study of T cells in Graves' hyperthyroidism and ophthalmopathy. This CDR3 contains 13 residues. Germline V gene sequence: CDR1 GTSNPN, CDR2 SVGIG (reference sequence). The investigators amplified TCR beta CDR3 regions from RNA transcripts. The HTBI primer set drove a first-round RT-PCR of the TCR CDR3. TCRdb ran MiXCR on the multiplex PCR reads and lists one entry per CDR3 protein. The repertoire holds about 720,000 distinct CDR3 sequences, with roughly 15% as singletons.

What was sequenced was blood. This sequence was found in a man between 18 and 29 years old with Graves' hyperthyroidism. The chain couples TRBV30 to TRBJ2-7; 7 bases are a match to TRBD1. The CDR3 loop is CAWTSGTEYGQYF. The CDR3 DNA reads TGTGCCTGGACCTCCGGGACAGAGTACGGGCAGTACTTC.